Below are 23 T cell receptor beta chains sequenced from a single sample in a study of blood T cells in healthy people across ages (dated by TCRdb to 2014 to 2015). The protocol used for the library was 5' RACE. A second PCR of about 6 to 12 cycles was run with a J-beta primer mix and a sample-barcoded 5' primer. TCRdb reran the public reads through fastp at Q25 and MiXCR, keeping productive beta chains. For every CDR3 protein sequence, its rows merge into one entry that carries the most common genes and DNA. The sample contains around 1,900,000 distinct CDR3 sequences, approximately 39% of them found a single time. 23% of the sample goes to the ten largest clones. Sample: blood. The receptors were gathered from a human donor in good health.

The chain uses TRBV4-2 and TRBJ2-3, with 7 nucleotides matching TRBD1. V lost 3 bases and J lost 3; bases outside the gene matches: 6. The V gene's germline CDR1 is LGHNA and CDR2 YNFKEQ. The CDR3 is 15 amino acids. The DNA of the CDR3 is TGTGCCAGCAGCCACAACCCGACAGGGACAGATACGCAGTATTTT. Translation gives CASSHNPTGTDTQYF.

This clonotype was recorded at least ten times. This chain links TRBV7-2 with TRBJ2-5, with TRBD1 matching 7 bases. CDR1 is SGHTA, CDR2 FQGNSA, per germline. CDR3 length equals 15 residues. With 2 bases clipped from V and 1 base from J, the junction kept 4 bases outside the gene matches. This CDR3 is CASSLMGQLQETQYF. The CDR3 DNA sequence: TGTGCCAGCAGCTTAATGGGACAGCTCCAAGAGACCCAGTACTTC.

V is TRBV5-4 and J is TRBJ2-7; the D gene is possibly TRBD2 (6 bases). The germline V gene has CDR1 SGHNT and CDR2 YYREEE (reference sequence). Trimming took 6 bases from V and 12 from J, leaving 28 bases between them. This CDR3 spans 15 amino acids. The CDR3 reads CASNKEGSTKETRYF. Written as DNA, the CDR3 is TGTGCCAGCAACAAGGAGGGCAGCACAAAGGAGACCCGGTACTTC.

The rearrangement joins TRBV20-1 to TRBJ2-6, with 7 bases identical to TRBD2. The germline V gene has CDR1 DFQATT and CDR2 SNEGSKA (reference sequence). Losses at the gene ends were 4 bases for V and 0 bases for J; bases not matched to a gene: 3. CDR3 length equals 15 residues. In DNA, the CDR3 is TGCAGTGCTACAGCGGGACCCTCTGGGGCCAACGTCCTGACTTTC. It yields the protein CSATAGPSGANVLTF.

The chain links TRBV5-1 to TRBJ2-5; 10 bases are shared with TRBD2. The V gene's germline CDR1 is SGHRS and CDR2 YFSETQ. The ends lost 0 bases at V and 5 bases at J; junction bases unmatched: 4. This CDR3 contains 15 residues. This CDR3 reads CASSLERGGMETQYF. The DNA for the CDR3 is TGCGCCAGCAGCTTGGAGCGGGGGGGCATGGAGACCCAGTACTTC.

This clonotype has a handful of counts. The chain couples TRBV6-2 or TRBV6-3 to TRBJ2-1; D perhaps matches TRBD1 (6 bases). V lost 4 bases, J lost 0 bases, and 13 bases lay in between. This CDR3 contains 16 residues. Germline CDR1 is MNHEY and CDR2 is SVGEGT. CDR3 nucleotide sequence: TGTGCCAGCAGTTCCTCAGGGGTAAGCTCCTACAATGAGCAGTTCTTC. This sequence encodes CASSSSGVSSYNEQFF.

The chain is built from TRBV2 and TRBJ1-5; a weak D match, TRBD1 (6 bases). V dropped 2 bases and J dropped 4 bases, with 12 bases sitting between them. Germline CDR1 SNHLY, CDR2 FYNNEI. The CDR3 runs to 15 residues. The CDR3, as DNA: TGTGCCAGCAGTGAATCTGCAGGGGCTAATCAGCCCCAGCATTTT. This encodes CASSESAGANQPQHF. Full variable domain (remainder filled in from reference TRBV2 and TRBJ1-5): EPEVTQTPSHQVTQMGQEVILRCVPISNHLYFYWYRQILGQKVEFLVSFYNNEISEKSEIFDDQFSVERPDGSNFTLKIRSTKLEDSAMYFCASSESAGANQPQHFGDGTRLSIL.

This clonotype was picked up a small number of times. The chain links TRBV19 to TRBJ1-2, with D unclear. Germline loops: CDR1 LNHDA, CDR2 SQIVND (reference sequence). The CDR3 consists of 15 residues. Trimming removed 3 bases from V and 0 bases from J, with 11 bases in between. The CDR3 sequence is CASSMLADTNYGYTF. Written as DNA, the CDR3 is TGTGCCAGTAGTATGTTGGCAGACACTAACTATGGCTACACCTTC. Full variable domain (missing parts from reference TRBV19 and TRBJ1-2): DGGITQSPKYLFRKEGQNVTLSCEQNLNHDAMYWYRQDPGQGLRLIYYSQIVNDFQKGDIAEGYSVSREKKESFPLTVTSAQKNPTAFYLCASSMLADTNYGYTFGSGTRLTVV.

The chain combines TRBV11-2 with TRBJ2-1, with 8 bases lining up with TRBD1. The CDR3 consists of 15 residues. The V and J ends lost 4 bases and 7 bases, in that order; junction bases with no gene match: 9. Germline-derived CDR1 and CDR2 are SGHAT and FQNNGV. The CDR3 nucleotides are TGTGCCAGCAGCTCGATCGGACAGGGAACGAATGAGCAGTTCTTC. Amino acids: CASSSIGQGTNEQFF.

This chain connects TRBV5-1 to TRBJ2-5; 7 bases match TRBD1. Trimming took 8 bases from V and 2 from J; bases not matched to a gene: 15. The CDR3 is 16 amino acids. In germline, CDR1 is SGHRS, CDR2 YFSETQ. The CDR3 reads CARVPTGQCLQETQYF. CDR3 sequence (DNA): TGCGCCAGGGTCCCAACGGGACAGTGTTTACAAGAGACCCAGTACTTC.

This sequence joins TRBV27 and TRBJ2-3, with D perhaps assigned TRBD1 or TRBD2 (5 bases each). Germline loops: CDR1 MNHEY, CDR2 SMNVEV (reference sequence). The ends were cut back, 6 bases at V and 2 bases at J, with 9 bases in the middle. CDR3 size: 13 residues. Here the CDR3 reads CASRGEFTDTQYF. As DNA, the CDR3 is TGTGCCAGCAGAGGGGAGTTCACAGATACGCAGTATTTT.

The gene calls are TRBV29-1 and TRBJ2-2; possibly TRBD2 for D (7 bases). Germline assignment: CDR1 SQVTM and CDR2 ANQGSEA. The V end lost 7 bases, the J end lost 4 bases, and 10 bases lay between the germline ends. This CDR3 comprises 12 residues. DNA of the CDR3: TGCAGCGGGGGGGGCGGCACCGGGGAGCTGTTTTTT. Translated: CSGGGGTGELFF.

The genes are TRBV7-9 and TRBJ2-4, with a tentative D call TRBD2 (6 bases). The V end was cut by 1 base, the J end by 1 base, with 11 bases between. The CDR3 runs to 16 residues. Germline CDR1 is SEHNR and CDR2 is FQNEAQ (reference sequence). The CDR3 region is CASSLGSGEAKNIQYF. The DNA of the CDR3 is TGTGCCAGCAGCTTAGGTTCGGGGGAGGCCAAAAACATTCAGTACTTC.

This clonotype was recorded only once. The chain uses TRBV14 and TRBJ1-2; D is unclear. CDR3 length: 15 amino acids. From germline, CDR1 is SGHDN and CDR2 FVKESK. V lost 3 bases and J lost 4, with 15 bases in between. CDR3 amino acids: CASSHEGNGFYGYTF. CDR3 DNA: TGTGCCAGCAGCCATGAGGGCAACGGCTTCTATGGCTACACCTTC. Full variable domain (outside the CDR3, taken from reference TRBV14 and TRBJ1-2): EAGVTQFPSHSVIEKGQTVTLRCDPISGHDNLYWYRRVMGKEIKFLLHFVKESKQDESGMPNNRFLAERTGGTYSTLKVQPAELEDSGVYFCASSHEGNGFYGYTFGSGTRLTVV.

V is TRBV7-9 and J is TRBJ2-5; TRBD2 aligns across 9 bases. After removal of 2 bases from V and 11 bases from J, the junction contained 15 bases not matched to a gene. This CDR3 has 16 residues. The germline V gene has CDR1 SEHNR and CDR2 FQNEAQ (reference sequence). The CDR3 nucleotides read TGTGCCAGCAGCTTAAGCAGCGGGGGGCCATACAATGAGCAGTACTTC. Its protein is CASSLSSGGPYNEQYF. Full variable domain (remainder filled in from reference TRBV7-9 and TRBJ2-5): DTGVSQNPRHKITKRGQNVTFRCDPISEHNRLYWYRQTLGQGPEFLTYFQNEAQLEKSRLLSDRFSAERPKGSFSTLEIQRTEQGDSAMYLCASSLSSGGPYNEQYFGPGTRLLVL.

The V and J genes are TRBV5-1 and TRBJ2-3, with 8 bases that match TRBD2. Germline CDR1 is SGHRS and CDR2 is YFSETQ. The CDR3 loop spans 20 amino acids. Germline trimming cut 2 bases from V and 2 bases from J; bases unmatched to any gene: 19. The DNA of the CDR3 is TGCGCCAGCAGCTTTCCCTCGCTCGTCTTAGCGGGGAGGATCACAGATACGCAGTATTTT. Encoded protein: CASSFPSLVLAGRITDTQYF.

The J gene is TRBJ1-2, the V gene TRBV12-3 or TRBV12-4; 9 nucleotides align to TRBD1. Trimming removed 5 bases from V and 6 bases from J; junction bases left unmatched: 4. The CDR3 has 13 residues. The CDR3 DNA is TGTGCCAGCAGTCAACAGGGGGCCGATGGCTACACCTTC. Translating gives CASSQQGADGYTF.

This clonotype was detected a few times. This chain connects TRBV29-1 to TRBJ2-7, with D possibly matching TRBD1 (5 bases). This CDR3 region has 12 residues. V was clipped by 2 bases and J by 4 bases, with 9 bases between them. Germline V gene lookup returns CDR1 SQVTM and CDR2 ANQGSEA. The CDR3 DNA sequence: TGCAGCGTTGAACAGGGAAATTACGAGCAGTACTTC. Its translation is CSVEQGNYEQYF.

The V gene is TRBV9, the J gene TRBJ2-5, with 12 positions matching TRBD2. J lost 3 bases, V lost 1 base, and 7 bases had no gene match. Germline CDR1 and CDR2: SGDLS and YYNGEE. CDR3 length: 17 amino acids. The CDR3 DNA reads TGTGCCAGCAGCGTATTTGTGACTAGCGGGGGAGAAGAGACCCAGTACTTC. As protein: CASSVFVTSGGEETQYF.

CDR3 protein: CSALTHVRDRLTDTQYF. The CDR3 coding sequence is TGCAGTGCCCTTACGCACGTCAGGGACAGACTCACAGATACGCAGTATTTT. The chain joins TRBV20-1 to TRBJ2-3; the match to TRBD1 covers 7 bases. The CDR3 is 17 amino acids. From germline, CDR1 is DFQATT and CDR2 SNEGSKA (reference sequence). V lost 6 bases and J lost 2; bases outside the gene matches: 17.

This chain connects TRBV28 to TRBJ1-4, with 8 bases that match TRBD1. Germline CDR1 MDHEN, CDR2 SYDVKM. The CDR3 spans 16 residues. J was trimmed by 1 base and V by 4 bases; bases with no gene match: 5. CDR3 DNA: TGTGCCAGCAGTTCGGACAGGGTACGAACTAATGAAAAACTGTTTTTT. The encoded protein is CASSSDRVRTNEKLFF.

On this clonotype: The junction departs from the called germline gene at one end, perhaps through a read error. The chain carries TRBV11-1 and TRBJ2-5; no reliable D call. CDR1 and CDR2 (germline): SGHAT, FQDESV (reference sequence). The CDR3 length is 15 residues. The CDR3 coding sequence is TGTGTCAGCAGCTTAACGGCAAGGTACCAAGAGACCCAGTACTTC. Encoded protein: CVSSLTARYQETQYF.

V usage is TRBV20-1 and J usage is TRBJ1-1, with 10 bases fitting TRBD1. V trimming: 0 bases; J trimming: 2 bases; junction bases outside the gene matches: 12. CDR1 and CDR2 from the germline V gene are DFQATT and SNEGSKA (reference sequence). The length of the CDR3 is 18 residues. DNA for the CDR3: TGCAGTGCTAGAGATTGGAACGGACAGGGGGATCGCAACACTGAAGCTTTCTTT. This codes for CSARDWNGQGDRNTEAFF.